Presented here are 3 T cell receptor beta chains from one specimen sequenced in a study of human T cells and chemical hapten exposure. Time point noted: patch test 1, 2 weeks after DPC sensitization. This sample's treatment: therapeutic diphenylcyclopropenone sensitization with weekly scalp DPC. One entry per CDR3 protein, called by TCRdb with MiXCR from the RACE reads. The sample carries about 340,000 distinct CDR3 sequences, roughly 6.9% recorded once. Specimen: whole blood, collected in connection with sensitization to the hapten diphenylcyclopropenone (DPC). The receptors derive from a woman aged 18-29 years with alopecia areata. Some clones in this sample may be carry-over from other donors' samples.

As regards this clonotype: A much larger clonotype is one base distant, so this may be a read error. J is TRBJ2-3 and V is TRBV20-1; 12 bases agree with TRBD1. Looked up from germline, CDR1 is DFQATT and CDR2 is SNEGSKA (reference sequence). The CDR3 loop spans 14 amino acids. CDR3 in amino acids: CNAQGQGATDTQYF. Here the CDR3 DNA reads TGCAATGCGCAGGGACAGGGGGCCACAGATACGCAGTATTTT.

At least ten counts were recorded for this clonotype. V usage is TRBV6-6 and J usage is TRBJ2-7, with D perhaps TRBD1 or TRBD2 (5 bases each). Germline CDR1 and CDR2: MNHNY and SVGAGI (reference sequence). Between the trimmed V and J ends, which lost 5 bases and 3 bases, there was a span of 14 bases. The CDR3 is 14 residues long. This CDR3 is CASSLGRIDYEQYF. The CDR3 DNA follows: TGTGCCAGCAGTCTGGGACGGATTGACTACGAGCAGTACTTC.

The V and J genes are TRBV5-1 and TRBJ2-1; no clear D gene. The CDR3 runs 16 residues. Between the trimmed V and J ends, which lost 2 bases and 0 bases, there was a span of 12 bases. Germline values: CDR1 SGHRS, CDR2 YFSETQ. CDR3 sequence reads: CASSLDILSSYNEQFF. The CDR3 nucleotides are TGCGCCAGCAGCTTAGACATCCTCAGCTCCTACAATGAGCAGTTCTTC.